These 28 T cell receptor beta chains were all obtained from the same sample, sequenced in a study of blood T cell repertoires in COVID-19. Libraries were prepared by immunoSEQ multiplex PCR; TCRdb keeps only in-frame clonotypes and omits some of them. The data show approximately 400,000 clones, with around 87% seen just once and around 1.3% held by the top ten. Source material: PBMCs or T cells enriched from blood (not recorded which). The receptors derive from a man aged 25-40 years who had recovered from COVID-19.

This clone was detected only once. CDR3 in amino acids: CASSEQQGFNEKLFF. CDR3 nucleotides: TGTGCCAGCAGTGAACAACAGGGGTTTAATGAAAAACTGTTTTTT. The rearrangement links TRBV6-1 to TRBJ1-4, with TRBD1 matching over 7 bases. The CDR3 is 15 amino acids. CDR1 and CDR2 from the germline V gene are MNHNS and SASEGT. With 2 bases clipped from V and 4 bases from J, the junction kept 4 bases outside the gene matches.

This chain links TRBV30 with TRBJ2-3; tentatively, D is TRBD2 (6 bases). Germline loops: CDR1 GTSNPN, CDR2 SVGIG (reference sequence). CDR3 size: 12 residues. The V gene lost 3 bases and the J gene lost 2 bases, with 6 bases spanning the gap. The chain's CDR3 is CAWRRDTDTQYF. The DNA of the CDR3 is TGTGCCTGGAGGCGGGACACAGATACGCAGTATTTT.

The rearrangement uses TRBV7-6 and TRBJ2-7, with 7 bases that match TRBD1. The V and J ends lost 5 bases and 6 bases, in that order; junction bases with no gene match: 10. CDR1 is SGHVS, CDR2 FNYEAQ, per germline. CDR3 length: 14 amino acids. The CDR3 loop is CASSLQGFDREQYF. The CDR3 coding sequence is TGTGCCAGCAGCCTACAGGGGTTCGATCGCGAGCAGTACTTC.

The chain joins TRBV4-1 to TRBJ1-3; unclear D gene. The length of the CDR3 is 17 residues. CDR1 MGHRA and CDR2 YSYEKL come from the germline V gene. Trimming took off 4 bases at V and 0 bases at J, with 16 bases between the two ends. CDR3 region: CASSLKSGIPSGNTIYF. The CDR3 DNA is TGCGCCAGCAGCCTAAAGTCGGGGATCCCCTCTGGAAACACCATATATTTT.

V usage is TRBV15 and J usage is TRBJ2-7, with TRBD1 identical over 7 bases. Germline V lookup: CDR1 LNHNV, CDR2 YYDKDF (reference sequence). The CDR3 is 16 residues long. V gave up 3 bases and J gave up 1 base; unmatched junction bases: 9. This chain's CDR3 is CATSRGTDRESYEQYF. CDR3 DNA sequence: TGTGCCACCAGCAGGGGGACCGACAGGGAATCCTACGAGCAGTACTTC.

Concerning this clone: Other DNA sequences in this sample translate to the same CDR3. The CDR3 reads CASSTSTDTQYF. CDR3 DNA sequence: TGTGCCAGTAGTACTAGCACAGATACGCAGTATTTT. The chain couples TRBV19 to TRBJ2-3, with unresolved D. From germline, CDR1 is LNHDA and CDR2 SQIVND (reference sequence). The V gene lost 4 bases and the J gene lost 0 bases, with 2 bases spanning the gap. This CDR3 has 12 amino acids.

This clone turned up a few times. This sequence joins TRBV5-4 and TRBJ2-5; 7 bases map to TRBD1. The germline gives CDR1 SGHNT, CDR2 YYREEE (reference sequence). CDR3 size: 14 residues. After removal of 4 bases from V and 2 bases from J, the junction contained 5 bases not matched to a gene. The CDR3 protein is CASSVRDSQETQYF. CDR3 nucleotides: TGTGCCAGCAGCGTACGGGACAGTCAAGAGACCCAGTACTTC.

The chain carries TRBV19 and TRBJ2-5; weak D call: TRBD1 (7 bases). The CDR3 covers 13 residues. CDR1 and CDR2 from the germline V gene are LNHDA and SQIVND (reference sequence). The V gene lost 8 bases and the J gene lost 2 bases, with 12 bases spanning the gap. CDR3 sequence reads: CASAQGGQETQYF. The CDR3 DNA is TGTGCCAGTGCCCAGGGGGGTCAAGAGACCCAGTACTTC. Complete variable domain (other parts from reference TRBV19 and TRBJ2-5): DGGITQSPKYLFRKEGQNVTLSCEQNLNHDAMYWYRQDPGQGLRLIYYSQIVNDFQKGDIAEGYSVSREKKESFPLTVTSAQKNPTAFYLCASAQGGQETQYFGPGTRLLVL.

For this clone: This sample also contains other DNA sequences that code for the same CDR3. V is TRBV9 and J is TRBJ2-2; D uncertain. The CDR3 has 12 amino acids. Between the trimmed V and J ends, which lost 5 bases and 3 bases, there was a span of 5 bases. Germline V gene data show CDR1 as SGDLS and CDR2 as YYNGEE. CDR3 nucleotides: TGTGCCAGCAGTCCTCACACCGGGGAGCTGTTTTTT. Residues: CASSPHTGELFF.

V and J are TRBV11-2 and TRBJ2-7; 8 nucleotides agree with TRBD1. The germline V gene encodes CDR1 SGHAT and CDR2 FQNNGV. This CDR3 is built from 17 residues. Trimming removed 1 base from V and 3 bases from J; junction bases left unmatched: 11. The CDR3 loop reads CASSLVTGDRDRYEQYF. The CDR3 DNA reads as TGTGCCAGCAGCTTAGTGACAGGGGATAGGGATCGCTACGAGCAGTACTTC.

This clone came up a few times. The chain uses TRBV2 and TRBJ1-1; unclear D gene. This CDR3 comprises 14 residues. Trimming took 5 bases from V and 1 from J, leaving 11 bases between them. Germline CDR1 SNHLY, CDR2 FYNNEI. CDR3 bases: TGTGCCAGCAGTCCCCCGGGAGCGAACACTGAAGCTTTCTTT. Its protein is CASSPPGANTEAFF.

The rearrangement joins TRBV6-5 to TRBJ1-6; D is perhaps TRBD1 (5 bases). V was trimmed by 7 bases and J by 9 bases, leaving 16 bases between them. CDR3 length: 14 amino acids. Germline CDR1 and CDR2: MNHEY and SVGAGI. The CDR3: CASTSGTWSSPLHF. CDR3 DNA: TGTGCCAGCACCTCCGGGACTTGGAGTTCACCCCTCCACTTT.

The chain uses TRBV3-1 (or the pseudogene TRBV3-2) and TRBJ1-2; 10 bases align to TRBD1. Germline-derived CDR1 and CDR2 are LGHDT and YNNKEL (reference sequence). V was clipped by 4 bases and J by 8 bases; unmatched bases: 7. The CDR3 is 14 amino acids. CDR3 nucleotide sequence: TGTGCCAGCAGCCCGGGGACAGGGGACGCCGGCTACACCTTC. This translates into CASSPGTGDAGYTF.

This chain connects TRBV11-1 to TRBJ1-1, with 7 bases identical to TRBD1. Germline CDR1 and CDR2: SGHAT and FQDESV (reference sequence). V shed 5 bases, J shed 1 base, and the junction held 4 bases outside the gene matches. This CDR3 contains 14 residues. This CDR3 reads CASSRRQGNTEAFF. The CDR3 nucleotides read TGTGCCAGCAGCCGGCGACAGGGGAACACTGAAGCTTTCTTT.

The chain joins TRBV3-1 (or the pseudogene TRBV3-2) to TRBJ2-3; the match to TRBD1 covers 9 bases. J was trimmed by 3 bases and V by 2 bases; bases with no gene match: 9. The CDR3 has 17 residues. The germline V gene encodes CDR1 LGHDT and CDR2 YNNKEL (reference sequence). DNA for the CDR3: TGTGCCAGCAGCCAACGGGGGACAGGGAGAGGGACAGATACGCAGTATTTT. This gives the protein CASSQRGTGRGTDTQYF.

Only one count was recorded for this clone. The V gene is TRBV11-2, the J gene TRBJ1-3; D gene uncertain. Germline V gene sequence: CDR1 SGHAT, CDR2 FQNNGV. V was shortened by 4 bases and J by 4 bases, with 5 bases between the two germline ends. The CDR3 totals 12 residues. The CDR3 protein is CASSSLGNTIYF. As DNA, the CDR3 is TGTGCCAGCAGCTCTCTAGGAAACACCATATATTTT.

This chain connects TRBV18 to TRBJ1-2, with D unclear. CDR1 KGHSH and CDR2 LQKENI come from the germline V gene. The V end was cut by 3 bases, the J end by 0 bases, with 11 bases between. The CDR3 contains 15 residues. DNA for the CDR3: TGTGCCAGCTCACCGGAGGCCGATGCTAACTATGGCTACACCTTC. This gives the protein CASSPEADANYGYTF.

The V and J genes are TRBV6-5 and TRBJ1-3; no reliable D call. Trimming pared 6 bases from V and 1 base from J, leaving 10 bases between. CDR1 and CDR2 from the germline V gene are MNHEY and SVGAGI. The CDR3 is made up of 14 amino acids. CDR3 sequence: CASSLSWSGNTIYF. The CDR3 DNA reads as TGTGCCAGCAGCCTATCTTGGTCTGGAAACACCATATATTTT.

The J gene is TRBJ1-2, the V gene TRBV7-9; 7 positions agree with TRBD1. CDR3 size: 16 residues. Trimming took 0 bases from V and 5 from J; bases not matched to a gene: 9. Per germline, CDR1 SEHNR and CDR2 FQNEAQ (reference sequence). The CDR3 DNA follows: TGTGCCAGCAGCTTAGCGCCAGGGGGTGAAGATTATGGCTACACCTTC. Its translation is CASSLAPGGEDYGYTF.

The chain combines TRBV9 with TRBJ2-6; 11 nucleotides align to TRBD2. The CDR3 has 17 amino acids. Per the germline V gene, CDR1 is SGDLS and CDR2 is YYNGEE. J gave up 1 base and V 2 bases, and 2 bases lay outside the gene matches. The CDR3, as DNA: TGTGCCAGCAGCGTCTCTAGCGGGGGGTCTGGGGCCAACGTCCTGACTTTC. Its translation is CASSVSSGGSGANVLTF. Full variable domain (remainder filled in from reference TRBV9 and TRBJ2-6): DSGVTQTPKHLITATGQRVTLRCSPRSGDLSVYWYQQSLDQGLQFLIQYYNGEERAKGNILERFSAQQFPDLHSELNLSSLELGDSALYFCASSVSSGGSGANVLTFGAGSRLTVL.

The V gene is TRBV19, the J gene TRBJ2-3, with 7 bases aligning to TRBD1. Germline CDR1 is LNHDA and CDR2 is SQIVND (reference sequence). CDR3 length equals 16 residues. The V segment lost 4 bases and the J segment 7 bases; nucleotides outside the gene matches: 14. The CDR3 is CASSNLQGRTLYTQYF. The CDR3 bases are TGTGCCAGTAGTAACCTACAGGGGCGCACTCTCTATACGCAGTATTTT.

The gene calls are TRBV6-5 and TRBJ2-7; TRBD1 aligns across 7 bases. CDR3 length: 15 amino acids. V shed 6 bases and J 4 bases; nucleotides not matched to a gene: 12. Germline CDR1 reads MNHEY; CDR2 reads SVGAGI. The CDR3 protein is CASSSLGTALYEQYF. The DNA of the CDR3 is TGTGCCAGCAGCTCCTTGGGGACAGCACTTTACGAGCAGTACTTC.

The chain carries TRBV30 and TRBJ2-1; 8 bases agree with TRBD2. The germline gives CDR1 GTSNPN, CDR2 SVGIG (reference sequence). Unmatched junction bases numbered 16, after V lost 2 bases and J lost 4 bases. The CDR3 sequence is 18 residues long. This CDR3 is CAWSIGRVRGVFYNEQFF. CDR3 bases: TGTGCCTGGAGTATCGGGAGGGTACGGGGGGTATTTTACAATGAGCAGTTCTTC.

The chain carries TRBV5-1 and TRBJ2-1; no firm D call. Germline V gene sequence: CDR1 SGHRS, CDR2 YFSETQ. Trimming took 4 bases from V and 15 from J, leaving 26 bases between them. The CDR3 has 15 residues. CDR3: CASSHSNQPASTWFF. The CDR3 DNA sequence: TGCGCCAGCAGCCATTCGAATCAACCCGCGTCGACATGGTTCTTC.

This chain's CDR3 is CASSLRGTWGSPLHF. As DNA, the CDR3 is TGTGCCAGCAGCTTAAGGGGGACATGGGGTTCACCCCTCCACTTT. This sequence joins TRBV7-3 and TRBJ1-6, with D possibly TRBD1 on 6 matching bases. CDR3 length: 15 residues. CDR1 is SGHTA, CDR2 FQGTGA, per germline. Trimming took 1 base from V and 9 from J, leaving 13 bases between them.

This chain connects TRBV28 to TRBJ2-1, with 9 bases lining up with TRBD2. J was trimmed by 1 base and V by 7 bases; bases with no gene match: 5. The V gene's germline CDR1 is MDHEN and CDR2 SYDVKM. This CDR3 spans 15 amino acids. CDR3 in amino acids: CASKAAGGSYNEQFF. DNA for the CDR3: TGTGCCAGCAAAGCAGCGGGGGGATCCTACAATGAGCAGTTCTTC.

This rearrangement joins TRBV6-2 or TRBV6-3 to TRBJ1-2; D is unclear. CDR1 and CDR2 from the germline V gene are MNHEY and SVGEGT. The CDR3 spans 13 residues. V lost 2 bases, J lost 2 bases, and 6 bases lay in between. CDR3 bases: TGTGCCAGCAGTTACGACGGGAACTATGGCTACACCTTC. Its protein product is CASSYDGNYGYTF.

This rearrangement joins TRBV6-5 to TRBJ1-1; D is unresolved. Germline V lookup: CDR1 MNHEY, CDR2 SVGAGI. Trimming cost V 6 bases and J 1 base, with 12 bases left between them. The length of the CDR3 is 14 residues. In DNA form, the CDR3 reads TGTGCCAGCAGGGACTCAGGAGAGAACACTGAAGCTTTCTTT. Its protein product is CASRDSGENTEAFF.